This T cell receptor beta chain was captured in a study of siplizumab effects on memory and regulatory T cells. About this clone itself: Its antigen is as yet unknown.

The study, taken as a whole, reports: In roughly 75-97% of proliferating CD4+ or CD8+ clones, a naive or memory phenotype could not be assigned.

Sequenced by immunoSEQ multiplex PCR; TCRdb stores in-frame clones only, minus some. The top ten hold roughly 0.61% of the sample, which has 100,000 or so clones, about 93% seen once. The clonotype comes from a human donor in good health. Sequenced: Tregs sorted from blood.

This chain's CDR3 is CASEGDPSTDTQYF. The CDR3 DNA is TGCGCCAGCGAGGGCGACCCTAGCACAGATACGCAGTATTTT. The genes are TRBV10-1 and TRBJ2-3, with D perhaps TRBD2 (5 bases). The CDR3 runs to 14 residues. V was pared by 8 bases and J by 0 bases, with 12 bases between. The V gene's germline CDR1 is WNHNN and CDR2 SYGVQD (reference sequence).